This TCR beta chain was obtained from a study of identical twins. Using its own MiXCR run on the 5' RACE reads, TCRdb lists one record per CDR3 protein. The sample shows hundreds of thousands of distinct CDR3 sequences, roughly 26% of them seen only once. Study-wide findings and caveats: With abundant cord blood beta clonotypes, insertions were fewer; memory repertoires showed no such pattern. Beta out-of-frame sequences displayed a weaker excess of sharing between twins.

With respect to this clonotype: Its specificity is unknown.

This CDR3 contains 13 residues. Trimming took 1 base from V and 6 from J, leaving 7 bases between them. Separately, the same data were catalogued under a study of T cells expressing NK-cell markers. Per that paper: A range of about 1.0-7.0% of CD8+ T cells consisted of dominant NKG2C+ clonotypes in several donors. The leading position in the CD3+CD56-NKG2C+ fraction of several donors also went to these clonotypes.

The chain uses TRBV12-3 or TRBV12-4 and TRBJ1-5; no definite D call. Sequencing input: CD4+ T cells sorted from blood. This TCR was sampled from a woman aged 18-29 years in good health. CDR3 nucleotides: TGTGCCAGCAGTTTAGACGGCCTTCAGCCCCAGCATTTT. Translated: CASSLDGLQPQHF.